The 22 T cell receptor beta chains reported below all come from one sample, sequenced in a study of T cell repertoires in cytomegalovirus infection. Via MiXCR, TCRdb re-called the reads, giving one row per CDR3 protein. The sample holds about 310,000 distinct CDR3 sequences; roughly 17% are singletons and the top ten take around 13%. The sequencing sample was made of PBMCs. These receptor sequences come from a human donor in good health (CMV status not recorded). Some clones in this sample may be carry-over from other donors' samples.

This clonotype was detected ten times or more. V usage is TRBV7-2 and J usage is TRBJ1-6; D is uncertain. Trimming left V 5 bases short and J 9 bases short, with 14 bases between. There are 14 residues in the CDR3. Germline V gene data show CDR1 as SGHTA and CDR2 as FQGNSA. The CDR3 nucleotides read TGTGCCAGCAGCCCCGGGTCGCCGGGTTCACCCCTCCACTTT. Protein product: CASSPGSPGSPLHF.

This clonotype was picked up many times. The gene calls are TRBV12-3 or TRBV12-4 and TRBJ2-3, with D possibly TRBD1 on 6 matching bases. V was shortened by 4 bases and J by 1 base, with 21 bases between the two germline ends. The CDR3 contains 18 residues. CDR3 DNA sequence: TGTGCCAGCAGTTCCGGAACCTGGACAGATGCCCGCACAGATACGCAGTATTTT. Its translation: CASSSGTWTDARTDTQYF.

The V call is TRBV20-1, the J call TRBJ1-2, with TRBD1 as a possible D gene (5 bases). Germline CDR1 DFQATT, CDR2 SNEGSKA (reference sequence). The CDR3 has 12 amino acids. Trimming shortened V by 4 bases and J by 2 bases, and 8 bases separated the two germline ends. The CDR3 is CSATAGNYGYTF. The CDR3 DNA follows: TGCAGTGCTACGGCAGGGAACTATGGCTACACCTTC.

The V gene is TRBV27, the J gene TRBJ1-1, with D tentatively TRBD1 (5 bases). CDR1 MNHEY and CDR2 SMNVEV come from the germline V gene (reference sequence). The CDR3 contains 14 residues. Trimming removed 5 bases at V and 5 bases at J, with 15 bases between. This CDR3 reads CASSHPRGGTEAFF. The CDR3 DNA is TGTGCCAGCAGTCACCCCCGGGGGGGGACTGAAGCTTTCTTT.

In its sample, this clonotype was seen many times. This chain uses TRBV7-8 with TRBJ1-5; 7 positions agree with TRBD1. This CDR3 has 13 amino acids. Germline assignment: CDR1 SGHVS and CDR2 FQNEAQ. V was pared by 5 bases and J by 13 bases, with 11 bases of the junction left unmatched. CDR3 DNA: TGTGCCAGCAGCACTACACAGGGGACGGTGCAGCATTTT. Protein sequence: CASSTTQGTVQHF.

The chain combines TRBV2 with TRBJ2-1; TRBD1 matches 10 bases. The junction had 6 bases not matched to a gene; V was cut back by 6 bases and J by 4 bases. The CDR3 is made up of 15 amino acids. Germline V lookup: CDR1 SNHLY, CDR2 FYNNEI. CDR3 DNA: TGTGCCAGCAGGGCGGACAGGGGGGGGTACAATGAGCAGTTCTTC. Translation gives CASRADRGGYNEQFF.

This sequence joins TRBV11-1 and TRBJ2-2; 8 nucleotides line up with TRBD2. The CDR3 runs 16 residues. The V and J ends lost 3 bases and 4 bases, in that order; junction bases with no gene match: 7. Per the germline V gene, CDR1 is SGHAT and CDR2 is FQDESV (reference sequence). The CDR3 bases are TGTGCCAGCAGCTTCTTAACCGGGAGGGGCACCGGGGAGCTGTTTTTT. As protein: CASSFLTGRGTGELFF.

This clonotype was recorded many times. The chain joins TRBV7-3 to TRBJ2-2; D uncertain. This CDR3 region has 14 residues. Trimming pared 0 bases from V and 6 bases from J, leaving 8 bases between. CDR1 and CDR2 (germline): SGHTA, FQGTGA. CDR3 bases: TGTGCCAGCAGCTTAACAGTTAATGCCGGGGAGCTGTTTTTT. As protein: CASSLTVNAGELFF.

This clonotype occurred many times. The V and J genes are TRBV10-2 and TRBJ2-5; 9 nucleotides align to TRBD1. Unmatched junction bases numbered 4, after V lost 7 bases and J lost 4 bases. Germline CDR1 reads WSHSY; CDR2 reads SAAADI. The CDR3 contains 13 residues. The CDR3 loop is CASTEQGAETQYF. CDR3 bases: TGCGCCAGCACGGAACAGGGGGCAGAGACCCAGTACTTC.

V usage is TRBV12-3 or TRBV12-4 and J usage is TRBJ1-4, with TRBD1 as a possible D gene (5 bases). The germline V and J ends were trimmed by 6 bases and 5 bases, with 13 bases remaining between them. The CDR3 is 14 amino acids. Here the CDR3 reads CASSWDGANEKLFF. CDR3 DNA: TGTGCCAGCAGCTGGGACGGTGCGAATGAAAAACTGTTTTTT.

This clonotype was counted a few times. V gene TRBV12-5 combines with J gene TRBJ2-3; D is undetermined. Germline V gene data show CDR1 as LGHNT and CDR2 as FRNRAP. This CDR3 spans 15 amino acids. The V end lost 0 bases, the J end lost 9 bases, and 16 bases lay between the germline ends. The CDR3 region is CASGLVLPPDATQYF. The CDR3 DNA sequence: TGTGCTAGTGGTTTGGTCCTCCCCCCTGACGCGACGCAGTATTTT.

This clonotype was found many times. The V call is TRBV7-2, the J call TRBJ2-5, with 7 bases identical to TRBD1. Germline V gene lookup returns CDR1 SGHTA and CDR2 FQGNSA. Unmatched junction bases numbered 3, after V lost 0 bases and J lost 2 bases. The CDR3 is 15 amino acids. The CDR3 loop is CASSLAAGGQETQYF. The CDR3 coding sequence is TGTGCCAGCAGCTTAGCGGCAGGGGGACAAGAGACCCAGTACTTC.

This clonotype has a count of ten or more. V usage is TRBV28 and J usage is TRBJ1-1; 8 bases map to TRBD1. CDR3 size: 14 residues. Germline V gives CDR1 MDHEN, CDR2 SYDVKM. Unmatched junction bases numbered 2, after V lost 4 bases and J lost 1 base. The CDR3 sequence is CASSSDRENTEAFF. The CDR3 DNA reads as TGTGCCAGCAGTTCGGACAGGGAGAACACTGAAGCTTTCTTT.

The gene calls are TRBV28 and TRBJ1-6; 9 bases match TRBD1. Germline V CDR1 and CDR2: MDHEN, SYDVKM. The V gene end was trimmed by 6 bases and the J gene end by 1 base; junction bases not matched to a gene: 7. The CDR3 sequence is 17 residues long. The CDR3 is CASRQGQGASYNSPLHF. In DNA form, the CDR3 reads TGTGCCAGCAGGCAGGGACAGGGCGCATCCTATAATTCACCCCTCCACTTT.

The table lists this clonotype with a few counts. The chain links TRBV19 to TRBJ2-3, with D perhaps matching TRBD1 or TRBD2 (5 bases each). CDR1 is LNHDA and CDR2 is SQIVND in the germline V gene (reference sequence). Trimming removed 5 bases at V and 1 base at J, with 13 bases between. The CDR3 runs to 15 residues. The CDR3 reads CASSYWGSGTDTQYF. The CDR3 DNA is TGTGCCAGTAGTTATTGGGGGAGCGGCACAGATACGCAGTATTTT.

The chain employs TRBV24-1 and TRBJ2-3; no reliable D call. V dropped 2 bases and J dropped 1 base, with 6 bases sitting between them. This CDR3 spans 14 amino acids. Germline V gene lookup returns CDR1 KGHDR and CDR2 SFDVKD. For the CDR3, the DNA is TGTGCCACCAGTGATTACCAGGGCACAGATACGCAGTATTTT. Translating gives CATSDYQGTDTQYF.

This clonotype came up a few times. The chain has TRBV20-1 and TRBJ1-6; D might be TRBD1 (6 bases). The CDR3 covers 14 residues. V was trimmed by 6 bases and J by 5 bases, leaving 14 bases between them. The germline V gene has CDR1 DFQATT and CDR2 SNEGSKA (reference sequence). This CDR3 reads CSAGGQEDNSPLHF. The CDR3 bases are TGCAGTGCCGGGGGCCAGGAGGATAATTCACCCCTCCACTTT.

At least ten counts were recorded for this clonotype. The V gene is TRBV7-9, the J gene TRBJ2-2, with D tentatively TRBD1 or TRBD2 (5 bases each). This CDR3 region has 16 residues. Deletions cut 3 bases from V and 4 bases from J, with 15 bases between. The V gene's germline CDR1 is SEHNR and CDR2 FQNEAQ (reference sequence). The CDR3 coding sequence is TGTGCCAGCAGCTTTTCGGGGACCGCAGGCACCGGGGAGCTGTTTTTT. It is translated as CASSFSGTAGTGELFF.

This clonotype has at least ten counts. V is TRBV7-2 and J is TRBJ1-2; D may be TRBD1 (6 bases). Looked up from germline, CDR1 is SGHTA and CDR2 is FQGNSA. CDR3 length: 14 residues. The germline V and J ends were trimmed by 3 bases and 10 bases, with 18 bases remaining between them. The CDR3 DNA follows: TGTGCCAGCAGCTTGGTGGGGGCGAGGGCGGACTACACCTTC. This sequence encodes CASSLVGARADYTF.

V and J are TRBV11-2 and TRBJ2-7; TRBD2 matches at 15 bases. With 4 bases clipped from V and 7 bases from J, the junction kept 8 bases outside the gene matches. CDR1 and CDR2 (germline): SGHAT, FQNNGV. This CDR3 region has 16 residues. CDR3: CASSSPGLAGGKEQYF. CDR3 sequence (DNA): TGTGCCAGCAGCTCCCCGGGACTAGCGGGGGGCAAGGAGCAGTACTTC.

This clonotype has ten or more counts. This chain connects TRBV14 to TRBJ2-2; perhaps TRBD2 as D (5 bases). Germline V lookup: CDR1 SGHDN, CDR2 FVKESK. Trimming removed 4 bases from V and 0 bases from J, with 9 bases in between. The CDR3 covers 15 residues. The CDR3 nucleotides read TGTGCCAGCAGCCGGACTGACGCGAACACCGGGGAGCTGTTTTTT. This encodes CASSRTDANTGELFF.

A single count supports this clonotype. The chain recombines TRBV28 with TRBJ2-7; D remains unclear. CDR1 is MDHEN and CDR2 is SYDVKM in the germline V gene. This CDR3 spans 15 amino acids. Trimming took off 5 bases at V and 9 bases at J, with 23 bases between the two ends. The CDR3 bases are TGTGCCAGCAGTCTCCCACAGTCCGCTGCGACTGGGCAGTACTTC. It specifies CASSLPQSAATGQYF.